The next 19 T cell receptor beta chains were all read from a single sample in a study of cytomegalovirus exposure and HLA in healthy donors. The data were produced by immunoSEQ multiplex PCR, yet TCRdb's version contains in-frame clones alone and is incomplete. The table records about 110,000 clones, approximately 90% of them present only once. Sequenced material: PBMCs. These receptors all come from a woman younger than 30 in good health and CMV-seronegative.

This chain uses TRBV10-2 with TRBJ1-5, with no clear D. This CDR3 contains 12 residues. V was shortened by 8 bases and J by 6 bases, with 11 bases between the two germline ends. Looked up from germline, CDR1 is WSHSY and CDR2 is SAAADI. This chain's CDR3 is CASAEFGQPQHF. In DNA form, the CDR3 reads TGCGCCAGCGCTGAGTTCGGTCAGCCCCAGCATTTT.

The chain combines TRBV7-2 with TRBJ2-6, with D hard to call. The V gene lost 1 base and the J gene lost 0 bases, with 7 bases spanning the gap. Germline CDR1 reads SGHTA; CDR2 reads FQGNSA. The CDR3 contains 16 residues. Written as DNA, the CDR3 is TGTGCCAGCAGCTTAGTGTGGCTCTCTGGGGCCAACGTCCTGACTTTC. Translating it yields CASSLVWLSGANVLTF.

The gene calls are TRBV27 and TRBJ2-3, with D possibly matching TRBD1 (6 bases). Looked up from germline, CDR1 is MNHEY and CDR2 is SMNVEV (reference sequence). The CDR3 runs 13 residues. Trimming shortened V by 5 bases and J by 4 bases, and 10 bases separated the two germline ends. The CDR3 is CASSPGAPDTQYF. The DNA of the CDR3 is TGTGCCAGCAGTCCAGGGGCACCAGATACGCAGTATTTT.

The chain couples TRBV2 to TRBJ1-1; D uncertain. Deletions cut 2 bases from V and 5 bases from J, with 15 bases between. The CDR3 is 15 residues long. From germline, CDR1 is SNHLY and CDR2 FYNNEI. For the CDR3, the DNA is TGTGCCAGCAGTGAATTGAACGCCCCGGGAACTGAAGCTTTCTTT. As protein: CASSELNAPGTEAFF.

In its sample, this clone was seen a few times. The genes are TRBV2 and TRBJ1-6, with 7 bases identical to TRBD1. This CDR3 is 14 amino acids long. V lost 2 bases and J lost 8; bases outside the gene matches: 3. Germline values: CDR1 SNHLY, CDR2 FYNNEI. The CDR3 nucleotides are TGTGCCAGCAGTGAACAGGGGGTCGATTCACCCCTCCACTTT. Protein: CASSEQGVDSPLHF.

CDR3 sequence reads: CACGGRPTEAFF. As DNA, the CDR3 is TGTGCCTGCGGGGGGAGACCCACTGAAGCTTTCTTT. The chain recombines TRBV10-3 with TRBJ1-1, with D tentatively TRBD1 (5 bases). Germline V gene sequence: CDR1 ENHRY, CDR2 SYGVKD. CDR3 length equals 12 residues. V was cut by 11 bases and J by 4 bases, with 14 bases left in between.

DNA of the CDR3: TGCGCCAGCAGCCAAGTAATGGGCCCTAACTATGGCTACACCTTC. Its protein product is CASSQVMGPNYGYTF. The chain has TRBV4-3 and TRBJ1-2; D is undetermined. This CDR3 is built from 15 residues. Germline-derived CDR1 and CDR2 are LGHNA and YSLEER. Trimming shortened V by 1 base and J by 0 bases, and 9 bases separated the two germline ends.

This sequence joins TRBV11-2 and TRBJ2-7; a weak D match, TRBD2 (6 bases). Germline V CDR1 and CDR2: SGHAT, FQNNGV. V lost 3 bases to trimming and J lost 0 bases, with 12 bases between them. This CDR3 contains 15 residues. CDR3 in DNA: TGTGCCAGCAGCTTGGGACTCTTCAGCTCCTACGAGCAGTACTTC. Translating it yields CASSLGLFSSYEQYF.

This clone was counted once. The chain has TRBV5-1 and TRBJ2-2; D is ambiguous. Germline V gives CDR1 SGHRS, CDR2 YFSETQ. This CDR3 contains 14 residues. Deletions cut 2 bases from V and 2 bases from J, with 7 bases between. The DNA of the CDR3 is TGCGCCAGCAGCTTAGACACTAACACCGGGGAGCTGTTTTTT. It yields the protein CASSLDTNTGELFF. Full variable domain (rest looked up from reference TRBV5-1 and TRBJ2-2): KAGVTQTPRYLIKTRGQQVTLSCSPISGHRSVSWYQQTPGQGLQFLFEYFSETQRNKGNFPGRFSGRQFSNSRSEMNVSTLELGDSALYLCASSLDTNTGELFFGEGSRLTVL.

This chain links TRBV5-4 with TRBJ2-7; TRBD2 matches at 7 bases. This CDR3 is 13 amino acids long. Losses at the gene ends were 3 bases for V and 4 bases for J; bases not matched to a gene: 4. The germline V gene encodes CDR1 SGHNT and CDR2 YYREEE (reference sequence). CDR3 bases: TGTGCCAGCAGCTCGATCGGGGGGTACGAGCAGTACTTC. Protein sequence: CASSSIGGYEQYF.

In its sample, this clone was seen once. The chain combines TRBV5-1 with TRBJ2-2, with 8 bases aligning to TRBD1. The junction had 8 bases not matched to a gene; V was cut back by 1 base and J by 6 bases. Looked up from germline, CDR1 is SGHRS and CDR2 is YFSETQ. The CDR3 has 16 residues. The CDR3 is CASSLNRGEGAGELFF. DNA for the CDR3: TGCGCCAGCAGCTTGAACAGGGGGGAAGGGGCCGGGGAGCTGTTTTTT.

This clone was seen more than once but under ten times. V gene TRBV5-1 combines with J gene TRBJ2-3; the match to TRBD2 covers 8 bases. The CDR3 covers 17 residues. Germline lookup yields CDR1 SGHRS and CDR2 YFSETQ. V shed 4 bases, J shed 0 bases, and the junction held 10 bases outside the gene matches. The CDR3: CASSSGRFITSTDTQYF. The CDR3, as DNA: TGCGCCAGCAGCAGCGGGAGATTTATTACTAGCACAGATACGCAGTATTTT. Variable domain in full (rest from reference TRBV5-1 and TRBJ2-3): KAGVTQTPRYLIKTRGQQVTLSCSPISGHRSVSWYQQTPGQGLQFLFEYFSETQRNKGNFPGRFSGRQFSNSRSEMNVSTLELGDSALYLCASSSGRFITSTDTQYFGPGTRLTVL.

This chain uses TRBV7-8 with TRBJ2-7; TRBD2 aligns across 7 bases. The J segment lost 1 base and the V segment lost 3 bases, leaving 15 bases of the junction unmatched. The V gene's germline CDR1 is SGHVS and CDR2 FQNEAQ. This CDR3 region has 18 residues. The CDR3 DNA is TGTGCCAGCAGCTTTTCCGCCCCGAGGAGCGGGGCGTCCTACGAGCAGTACTTC. Its protein product is CASSFSAPRSGASYEQYF.

The chain is built from TRBV18 and TRBJ1-1; perhaps TRBD1 as D (5 bases). The ends were cut back, 4 bases at V and 0 bases at J, with 12 bases in the middle. The CDR3 has 15 residues. In germline, CDR1 is KGHSH, CDR2 LQKENI. CDR3 in amino acids: CASSRPMTVNTEAFF. For the CDR3, the DNA is TGTGCCAGCTCACGACCTATGACAGTGAACACTGAAGCTTTCTTT.

This clone came up a few times. This rearrangement joins TRBV6-1 to TRBJ1-4; 8 nucleotides match TRBD1. The CDR3 is 14 residues long. The J segment lost 5 bases and the V segment lost 6 bases, leaving 5 bases of the junction unmatched. The V gene's germline CDR1 is MNHNS and CDR2 SASEGT. CDR3 residues: CASSEGQENEKLFF. DNA for the CDR3: TGTGCCAGCAGCGAGGGACAGGAAAATGAAAAACTGTTTTTT.

This chain links TRBV18 with TRBJ1-3, with a tentative D call TRBD1 (5 bases). The germline V gene encodes CDR1 KGHSH and CDR2 LQKENI. The CDR3 is made up of 17 amino acids. The ends were cut back, 6 bases at V and 0 bases at J, with 18 bases in the middle. The CDR3 nucleotides read TGTGCCAGCTCTCAGACCAAGGGGCATAGCTCTGGAAACACCATATATTTT. Amino acid sequence: CASSQTKGHSSGNTIYF.

The rearrangement uses TRBV28 and TRBJ1-2; D gene ambiguous. The CDR3 consists of 14 residues. Trimming cost V 7 bases and J 0 bases, with 12 bases left between them. Germline V CDR1 and CDR2: MDHEN, SYDVKM. The CDR3 nucleotides are TGTGCCAGCACTAAGACTCTCCCTAACTATGGCTACACCTTC. It specifies CASTKTLPNYGYTF.

The rearrangement links TRBV5-6 to TRBJ2-1, with TRBD2 matching over 9 bases. This CDR3 spans 16 amino acids. The V segment lost 0 bases and the J segment 5 bases; nucleotides outside the gene matches: 6. The V gene's germline CDR1 is SGHDT and CDR2 YYEEEE. The CDR3 here is CASSLEGRGGHNEQFF. CDR3 nucleotide sequence: TGTGCCAGCAGCTTGGAGGGGCGGGGGGGCCACAATGAGCAGTTCTTC.

The rearrangement uses TRBV6-5 and TRBJ2-1; the D is unclear. V lost 2 bases and J lost 3, with 8 bases in between. Germline V gene sequence: CDR1 MNHEY, CDR2 SVGAGI. There are 14 residues in the CDR3. The CDR3 DNA reads TGTGCCAGCAGTTACGACGCAGGCTACAATGAGCAGTTCTTC. Its translation is CASSYDAGYNEQFF.